This is a list of T cell receptor beta chains from one sample in a study of blood T cells in healthy people across ages. Using its own MiXCR run on the 5' RACE reads, TCRdb lists one record per CDR3 protein. The sample carries roughly 930,000 distinct CDR3 sequences, under 50% recorded once. The material sequenced was blood. The source of these receptors is a man aged 25 to 40 in good health. Both conserved end residues are part of each CDR3. The D gene is left open where the match is weak. Not every row has a clone size; where given, it reads once, few, many or a size class.

CDR3 protein	CDR3 DNA	V gene	J gene	clone size	CDR3 length	D gene
CASRTGTGRSVGEQFF	TGTGCCAGCAGAACCGGGACAGGGAGGAGTGTTGGTGAGCAGTTCTTC	TRBV6-1	TRBJ2-1	NA	16	TRBD1
CASSYRVRAFPQAGTLETQYF	TGTGCCAGCAGTTACAGGGTGAGAGCTTTCCCTCAAGCGGGAACTCTTGAGACCCAGTACTTC	TRBV6-2/TRBV6-3	TRBJ2-5	NA	21	TRBD2
CASSLGQRFYEQYF	TGTGCCAGCAGCTTAGGGCAGCGGTTCTACGAGCAGTACTTC	TRBV11-2	TRBJ2-7	NA	14	NA
CASSPDRDGHQQYF	TGTGCCAGCAGCCCGGACAGGGATGGACACCAGCAGTACTTC	TRBV3-1	TRBJ2-7	NA	14	TRBD1
CASSWREVNNEQFF	TGTGCTAGTTCTTGGCGGGAGGTAAACAATGAGCAGTTCTTC	TRBV12-5	TRBJ2-1	NA	14	TRBD2
CASSVESLNYGYTF	TGTGCCAGCAGCGTAGAGAGTTTGAACTATGGCTACACCTTC	TRBV5-6	TRBJ1-2	NA	14	NA
CASDGYEQYF	TGTGCGTCGGACGGCTACGAGCAGTACTTC	TRBV6-1	TRBJ2-7	few	10	NA
CASRLGGSGNTRGDTQYF	TGTGCCAGCAGACTAGGTGGTAGCGGGAACACTCGGGGAGATACGCAGTATTTT	TRBV28	TRBJ2-3	few	18	TRBD2
CASTLEGTWNEQFF	TGTGCCAGCACCCTCGAAGGAACCTGGAATGAGCAGTTCTTC	TRBV4-2	TRBJ2-1	few	14	NA
CSARAGQGSGYGYTF	TGCAGTGCTAGAGCAGGACAGGGGTCAGGATATGGCTACACCTTC	TRBV20-1	TRBJ1-2	NA	15	TRBD1
CASSLTGNEQFF	TGCGCCAGCAGCCTTACAGGCAATGAGCAGTTCTTC	TRBV5-1	TRBJ2-1	many	12	NA
CSAMDRETTNEKLFF	TGCAGTGCTATGGACAGGGAAACAACTAATGAAAAACTGTTTTTT	TRBV20-1	TRBJ1-4	few	15	TRBD1
CVSSNLETQYF	TGTGTCAGCAGTAACTTGGAGACCCAGTACTTC	TRBV6-1	TRBJ2-5	NA	11	NA
CASSRDLGREKLFF	TGTGCCAGCAGTCGGGATTTGGGGAGGGAAAAACTGTTTTTT	TRBV28	TRBJ1-4	NA	14	NA
CASSSGDSEAFF	TGTGCCAGCAGCTCCGGGGACTCCGAAGCTTTCTTT	TRBV11-2	TRBJ1-1	NA	12	NA
CSASPTSGANVLTF	TGCAGTGCTAGTCCTACCTCTGGGGCCAACGTCCTGACTTTC	TRBV20-1	TRBJ2-6	few	14	NA
CAARTGRNTGELFF	TGTGCCGCCCGGACGGGACGGAACACCGGGGAGCTGTTTTTT	TRBV7-2	TRBJ2-2	NA	14	NA
CAISGTGSGANVLTF	TGTGCCATCAGTGGCACCGGTTCTGGGGCCAACGTCCTGACTTTC	TRBV10-3	TRBJ2-6	NA	15	NA
CASSHPGTNNEKLFF	TGTGCCAGCAGCCACCCTGGCACCAACAATGAAAAACTGTTTTTT	TRBV4-2	TRBJ1-4	few	15	NA
CASSYSPGQGNEQFF	TGTGCCAGCAGTTACTCGCCGGGACAGGGAAATGAGCAGTTCTTC	TRBV6-6	TRBJ2-1	few	15	TRBD1
CASSERDGYNSPLHF	TGTGCCAGCAGTGAACGGGACGGTTATAATTCACCCCTCCACTTT	TRBV6-5	TRBJ1-6	NA	15	NA
CASSLAEHYGYTF	TGTGCCAGCAGTTTGGCGGAGCACTATGGCTACACCTTC	TRBV12-3/TRBV12-4	TRBJ1-2	NA	13	NA
CASSPVTTDTEAFF	TGCGCCAGCAGCCCGGTTACAACGGACACTGAAGCTTTCTTT	TRBV5-1	TRBJ1-1	NA	14	NA
CASSRDTGVNTEAFF	TGTGCCAGCAGTCGCGACACCGGGGTTAACACTGAAGCTTTCTTT	TRBV27	TRBJ1-1	NA	15	NA
CASSSDNYGYTF	TGTGCCAGCAGCTCAGACAACTATGGCTACACCTTC	TRBV6-6	TRBJ1-2	many	12	NA
CASSFVPSNEQFF	TGTGCCAGCAGCTTTGTCCCAAGCAATGAGCAGTTCTTC	TRBV13	TRBJ2-1	NA	13	NA
CASSVDRNYEQYF	TGCGCCAGCAGCGTAGACAGAAACTACGAGCAGTACTTC	TRBV5-1	TRBJ2-7	once	13	NA
CAITQTSGGASNEQFF	TGTGCCATCACCCAGACTAGCGGGGGGGCGAGCAATGAGCAGTTCTTC	TRBV10-3	TRBJ2-1	NA	16	TRBD2
CSARDARGADTEAFF	TGCAGTGCTAGAGACGCAAGGGGCGCGGACACTGAAGCTTTCTTT	TRBV20-1	TRBJ1-1	NA	15	NA
CASAGGNQPQHF	TGTGCCAGTGCCGGTGGCAATCAGCCCCAGCATTTT	TRBV12-3/TRBV12-4	TRBJ1-5	NA	12	NA
CASSLGQGRVRGADTQYF	TGTGCCAGCAGCTTAGGACAGGGGAGGGTCAGGGGTGCAGATACGCAGTATTTT	TRBV7-2	TRBJ2-3	few	18	NA
CASSLGTRGTGELFF	TGTGCCAGCAGTCTAGGGACAAGGGGCACCGGGGAGCTGTTTTTT	TRBV27	TRBJ2-2	NA	15	NA
CSAREARTGLFSVVHTF	TGCAGTGCTAGAGAGGCTAGGACAGGGCTATTTAGCGTGGTCCACACCTTC	TRBV20-1	TRBJ1-2	NA	17	TRBD1
CASSAGRTEAFF	TGTGCCAGCTCGGCGGGGAGGACTGAAGCTTTCTTT	TRBV11-2	TRBJ1-1	few	12	NA
CASSVGTAPSYEQYF	TGTGCCAGCAGCGTCGGGACAGCCCCCTCCTACGAGCAGTACTTC	TRBV9	TRBJ2-7	NA	15	TRBD1
CASSLVGTGFPNEQFF	TGTGCCAGCAGCTTAGTAGGGACAGGGTTCCCCAATGAGCAGTTCTTC	TRBV11-1	TRBJ2-1	NA	16	TRBD1
CASSLGVGLGDNEQFF	TGTGCCAGCAGTTTGGGGGTTGGACTGGGGGACAATGAGCAGTTCTTC	TRBV6-2/TRBV6-3	TRBJ2-1	NA	16	NA
CASSSPGSTEAFF	TGTGCCAGCAGCTCCCCCGGGAGCACTGAAGCTTTCTTT	TRBV7-9	TRBJ1-1	few	13	NA
CASSQDIPTSGGYTDTQYF	TGTGCCAGCAGCCAAGATATCCCGACTAGCGGGGGATACACAGATACGCAGTATTTT	TRBV3-1	TRBJ2-3	NA	19	TRBD2
CASSQGVKYEQYF	TGCGCCAGCAGCCAAGGCGTCAAGTACGAGCAGTACTTC	TRBV4-1	TRBJ2-7	NA	13	NA
CASSPTPHYEQYF	TGTGCCAGCAGTCCTACTCCCCACTACGAGCAGTACTTC	TRBV27	TRBJ2-7	few	13	NA
CASSGDRGYEQYF	TGTGCCAGCAGCGGAGACAGGGGCTACGAGCAGTACTTC	TRBV3-1	TRBJ2-7	medium-sized	13	TRBD1
CASSSGQYEAKNIQYF	TGTGCCAGCAGCTCCGGACAGTACGAAGCCAAAAACATTCAGTACTTC	TRBV7-9	TRBJ2-4	few	16	NA
CASSPFGNQPQHF	TGTGCCAGCAGTCCATTTGGTAATCAGCCCCAGCATTTT	TRBV28	TRBJ1-5	few	13	NA
CASSQEVGLATPHNEQFF	TGCGCCAGCAGCCAAGAGGTTGGACTGGCTACACCCCACAATGAGCAGTTCTTC	TRBV4-1	TRBJ2-1	few	18	NA
CASSHPPGQGGTEAFF	TGTGCCAGCAGCCATCCCCCGGGACAGGGAGGCACTGAAGCTTTCTTT	TRBV4-2	TRBJ1-1	NA	16	TRBD1
CASSLGRGRTDSGANVLTF	TGTGCCAGCAGCTTGGGACGTGGACGGACTGACTCTGGGGCCAACGTCCTGACTTTC	TRBV5-8	TRBJ2-6	few	19	NA